Listed here are 15 T cell receptor beta chains from one sample, sequenced in a study of OX40 agonist ivuxolimab in advanced cancers. Sequencing used immunoSEQ multiplex PCR; TCRdb keeps in-frame clones, though not all of them. The sample lists 60,000 or so clones, around 87% seen once, with over 5% in the top ten. Source: CD4+ or CD8+ T cells sorted from blood, taken in a trial of the OX40 agonist ivuxolimab. These receptors were taken from an adult with an advanced solid tumor such as melanoma, head and neck, liver or kidney cancer.

This CDR3 is CASSLDPETQYF. In nucleotides, the CDR3 is TGCGCCAGCAGCTTGGATCCCGAGACCCAGTACTTC. This sequence joins TRBV5-1 and TRBJ2-5; D gene uncertain. V lost 0 bases and J 5 bases, leaving 5 bases between the germline ends. The CDR3 totals 12 residues. CDR1 and CDR2 (germline): SGHRS, YFSETQ.

V is TRBV7-2 and J is TRBJ1-2; 10 bases are a match to TRBD1. CDR1 is SGHTA and CDR2 is FQGNSA in the germline V gene. The V gene end was trimmed by 6 bases and the J gene end by 8 bases; junction bases not matched to a gene: 12. The CDR3 consists of 15 residues. This CDR3 is CASSLQRQGAKGYTF. In DNA form, the CDR3 reads TGTGCCAGCAGTCTTCAAAGACAGGGGGCGAAAGGCTACACCTTC.

J is TRBJ1-5 and V is TRBV5-8; TRBD1 is a possible D gene (5 bases). The V gene's germline CDR1 is SGHTS and CDR2 YDEGEE. V gave up 2 bases and J gave up 5 bases, with 23 bases separating them. This CDR3 has 18 residues. The CDR3 sequence is CASSFKKSGAKRDQPQHF. Here the CDR3 DNA reads TGTGCCAGCAGCTTTAAAAAATCTGGGGCCAAAAGGGATCAGCCCCAGCATTTT.

A single count supports this clone. The rearrangement uses TRBV9 and TRBJ2-3; D might be TRBD1 or TRBD2, each matching 6 bases. Trimming took off 3 bases at V and 3 bases at J, with 29 bases between the two ends. The CDR3 runs 20 residues. Per germline, CDR1 SGDLS and CDR2 YYNGEE. The CDR3 nucleotides are TGTGCCAGCAGCGCAGGGAGGCGGGCTACAGGGTGGGGAGTTACAGATACGCAGTATTTT. This codes for CASSAGRRATGWGVTDTQYF.

The CDR3 nucleotides are TGCGCCAGCAGCACCATTACCCCAAGGGAGACCCAGTACTTC. Amino acid sequence: CASSTITPRETQYF. The chain employs TRBV10-2 and TRBJ2-5; unclear D gene. This CDR3 contains 14 residues. CDR1 and CDR2 (germline): WSHSY, SAAADI. V lost 6 bases to trimming and J lost 5 bases, with 16 bases between them.

V usage is TRBV6-4 and J usage is TRBJ2-6, with TRBD1 matching over 7 bases. V dropped 4 bases and J dropped 2; count of bases not matched to a gene: 2. From germline, CDR1 is MRHNA and CDR2 SNTAGT. This CDR3 is built from 15 residues. The CDR3, as DNA: TGTGCCAGCAGTGCAGACAGGGCTGGGGCCAACGTCCTGACTTTC. It is translated as CASSADRAGANVLTF.

The gene calls are TRBV28 and TRBJ2-5, with 12 bases aligning to TRBD2. The CDR3 loop spans 16 amino acids. V gave up 7 bases and J gave up 0 bases; unmatched junction bases: 6. CDR1 and CDR2 (germline): MDHEN, SYDVKM. CDR3 region: CASNNTSGRYQETQYF. DNA of the CDR3: TGTGCCAGCAATAATACTAGCGGGAGGTACCAAGAGACCCAGTACTTC.

The V and J genes are TRBV18 and TRBJ2-5, with D perhaps TRBD1 (6 bases). The CDR3 sequence is 14 residues long. V was pared by 4 bases and J by 1 base, with 10 bases between. The germline gives CDR1 KGHSH, CDR2 LQKENI. DNA of the CDR3: TGTGCCAGCTCACGCCGGGACACCCAAGAGACCCAGTACTTC. This gives the protein CASSRRDTQETQYF.

V and J are TRBV18 and TRBJ1-2, with D unclear. The CDR3 extends over 13 amino acids. CDR1 and CDR2 from the germline V gene are KGHSH and LQKENI. Trimming stripped 2 bases from V and 4 bases from J, with 8 bases between. The CDR3 region has the DNA TGTGCCAGCTCACCAACGGAACTCTATGGCTACACCTTC. Its protein product is CASSPTELYGYTF.

Concerning this clone: Other DNA variants within this sample encode the same CDR3. The rearrangement links TRBV18 to TRBJ2-2; D gene ambiguous. Germline lookup yields CDR1 KGHSH and CDR2 LQKENI. Trimming removed 3 bases at V and 3 bases at J, with 2 bases between. The CDR3 has 12 amino acids. In nucleotides, the CDR3 is TGTGCCAGCTCACCGGACACCGGGGAGCTGTTTTTT. This codes for CASSPDTGELFF.

The rearrangement links TRBV7-2 to TRBJ2-7, with D possibly matching TRBD2 (7 bases). Trimming stripped 5 bases from V and 0 bases from J, with 14 bases between. There are 15 residues in the CDR3. CDR1 and CDR2 (germline): SGHTA, FQGNSA. CDR3 nucleotide sequence: TGTGCCAGCAGCGACAGGACTAGGAGCTCCTACGAGCAGTACTTC. Its protein is CASSDRTRSSYEQYF.

This clone has just one count. The genes are TRBV5-1 and TRBJ2-3, with a weak D call TRBD1 (6 bases). CDR3 length equals 15 residues. Germline lookup yields CDR1 SGHRS and CDR2 YFSETQ. V dropped 4 bases and J dropped 5 bases, with 17 bases sitting between them. The CDR3: CASSLRTASGDTQYF. Written as DNA, the CDR3 is TGCGCCAGCAGCCTACGGACAGCCTCCGGAGATACGCAGTATTTT.

This clone appeared a few times. V usage is TRBV5-1 and J usage is TRBJ2-7; a weak D match, TRBD1 (6 bases). The CDR3 length is 15 residues. Between the trimmed V and J ends, which lost 4 bases and 2 bases, there was a span of 16 bases. The germline V gene encodes CDR1 SGHRS and CDR2 YFSETQ. As DNA, the CDR3 is TGCGCCAGCAGCGCGGACAGTGCCCCTCCCTACGAGCAGTACTTC. It specifies CASSADSAPPYEQYF.

The gene calls are TRBV5-4 and TRBJ1-3, with TRBD1 as a possible D gene (5 bases). V lost 0 bases, J lost 4 bases, and 11 bases lay in between. Per germline, CDR1 SGHNT and CDR2 YYREEE (reference sequence). This CDR3 contains 15 residues. For the CDR3, the DNA is TGTGCCAGCAGCTTGGGGGCAGGGAGCGGAAACACCATATATTTT. This translates into CASSLGAGSGNTIYF.

The chain joins TRBV5-4 to TRBJ2-2, with 10 bases lining up with TRBD1. This CDR3 is built from 16 residues. After removal of 4 bases from V and 0 bases from J, the junction contained 3 bases not matched to a gene. CDR1 is SGHNT and CDR2 is YYREEE in the germline V gene (reference sequence). As DNA, the CDR3 is TGTGCCAGCAGCCTGACAGGGGGCGCGAACACCGGGGAGCTGTTTTTT. This encodes CASSLTGGANTGELFF.